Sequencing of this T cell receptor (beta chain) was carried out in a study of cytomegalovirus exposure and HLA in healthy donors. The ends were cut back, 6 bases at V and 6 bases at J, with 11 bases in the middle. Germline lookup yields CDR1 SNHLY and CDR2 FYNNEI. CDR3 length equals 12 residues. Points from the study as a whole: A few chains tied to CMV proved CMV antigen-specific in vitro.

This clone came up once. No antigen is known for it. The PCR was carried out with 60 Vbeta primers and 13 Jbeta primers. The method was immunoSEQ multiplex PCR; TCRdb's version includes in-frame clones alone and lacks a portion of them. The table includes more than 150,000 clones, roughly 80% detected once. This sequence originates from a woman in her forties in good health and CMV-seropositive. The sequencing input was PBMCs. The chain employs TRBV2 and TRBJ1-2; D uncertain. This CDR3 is CASRQDPNGYTF. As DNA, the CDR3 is TGTGCCAGCAGGCAAGATCCTAATGGCTACACCTTC.